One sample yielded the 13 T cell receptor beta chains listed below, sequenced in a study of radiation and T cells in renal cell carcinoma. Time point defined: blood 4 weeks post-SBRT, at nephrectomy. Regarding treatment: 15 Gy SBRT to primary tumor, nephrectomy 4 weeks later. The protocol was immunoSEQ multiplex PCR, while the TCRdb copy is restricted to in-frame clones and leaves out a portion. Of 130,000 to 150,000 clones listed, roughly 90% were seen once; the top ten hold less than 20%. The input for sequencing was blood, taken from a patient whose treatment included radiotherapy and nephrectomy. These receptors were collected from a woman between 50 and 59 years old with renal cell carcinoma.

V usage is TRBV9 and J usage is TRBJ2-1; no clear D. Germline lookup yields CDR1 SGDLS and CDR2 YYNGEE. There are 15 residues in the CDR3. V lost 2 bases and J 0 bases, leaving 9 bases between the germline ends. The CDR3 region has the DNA TGTGCCAGCAGCGTCGTGGAAAGCTCCTACAATGAGCAGTTCTTC. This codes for CASSVVESSYNEQFF. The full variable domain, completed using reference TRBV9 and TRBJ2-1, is DSGVTQTPKHLITATGQRVTLRCSPRSGDLSVYWYQQSLDQGLQFLIQYYNGEERAKGNILERFSAQQFPDLHSELNLSSLELGDSALYFCASSVVESSYNEQFFGPGTRLTVL.

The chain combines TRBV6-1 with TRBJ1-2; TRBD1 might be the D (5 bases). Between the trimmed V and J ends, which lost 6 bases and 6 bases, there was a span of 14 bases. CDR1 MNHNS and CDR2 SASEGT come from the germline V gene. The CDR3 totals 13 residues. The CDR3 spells CASSLGGEDGYTF. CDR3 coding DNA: TGTGCCAGCAGCTTGGGAGGGGAAGATGGCTACACCTTC.

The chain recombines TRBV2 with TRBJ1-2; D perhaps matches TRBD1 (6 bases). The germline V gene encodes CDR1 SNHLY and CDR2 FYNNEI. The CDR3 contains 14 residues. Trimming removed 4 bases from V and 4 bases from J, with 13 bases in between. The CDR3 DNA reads TGTGCCAGCAGTGCCGAGACAGGAGCCTATGGCTACACCTTC. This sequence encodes CASSAETGAYGYTF.

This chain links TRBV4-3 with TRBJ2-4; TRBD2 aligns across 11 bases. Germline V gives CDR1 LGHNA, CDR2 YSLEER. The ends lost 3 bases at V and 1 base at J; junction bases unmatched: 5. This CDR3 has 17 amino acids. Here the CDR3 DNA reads TGCGCCAGCAGCCATCATAGCGGGAGGGGGGCCAAAAACATTCAGTACTTC. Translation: CASSHHSGRGAKNIQYF.

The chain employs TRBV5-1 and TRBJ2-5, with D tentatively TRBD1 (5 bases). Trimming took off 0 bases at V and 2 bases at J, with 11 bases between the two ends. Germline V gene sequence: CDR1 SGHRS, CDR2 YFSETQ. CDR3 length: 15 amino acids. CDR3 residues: CASSLGIRQQETQYF. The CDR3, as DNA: TGCGCCAGCAGCTTGGGAATCAGACAGCAAGAGACCCAGTACTTC.

The DNA for the CDR3 is TGCGCCAGCAGCTTGGCGGGCAGGGTGGGAGAGACCCAGTACTTC. It encodes CASSLAGRVGETQYF. This chain connects TRBV5-1 to TRBJ2-5; TRBD1 is a possible D gene (5 bases). Germline loops: CDR1 SGHRS, CDR2 YFSETQ. V gave up 0 bases and J gave up 4 bases, with 13 bases separating them. The CDR3 is 15 residues long.

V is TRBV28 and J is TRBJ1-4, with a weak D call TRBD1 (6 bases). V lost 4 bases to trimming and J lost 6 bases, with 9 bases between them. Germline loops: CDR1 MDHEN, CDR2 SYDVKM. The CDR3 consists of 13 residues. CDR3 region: CASSSRQDEKLFF. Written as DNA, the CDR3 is TGTGCCAGCAGTTCTCGACAGGATGAAAAACTGTTTTTT.

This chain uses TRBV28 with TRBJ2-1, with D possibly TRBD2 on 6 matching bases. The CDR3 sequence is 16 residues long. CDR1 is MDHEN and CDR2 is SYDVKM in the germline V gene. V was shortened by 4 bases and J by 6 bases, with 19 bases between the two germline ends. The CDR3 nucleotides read TGTGCCAGCAGTTCCCGGGGACTCGGGTACGGCAATGAGCAGTTCTTC. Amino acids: CASSSRGLGYGNEQFF.

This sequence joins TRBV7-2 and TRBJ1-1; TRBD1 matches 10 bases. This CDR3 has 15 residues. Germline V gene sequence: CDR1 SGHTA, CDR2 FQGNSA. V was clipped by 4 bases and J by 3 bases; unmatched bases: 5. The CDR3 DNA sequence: TGTGCCAGCAGCTCGACAGGGGGCCTAGACACTGAAGCTTTCTTT. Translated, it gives CASSSTGGLDTEAFF. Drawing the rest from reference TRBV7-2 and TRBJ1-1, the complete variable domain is GAGVSQSPSNKVTEKGKDVELRCDPISGHTALYWYRQSLGQGLEFLIYFQGNSAPDKSGLPSDRFSAERTGGSVSTLTIQRTQQEDSAVYLCASSSTGGLDTEAFFGQGTRLTVV.

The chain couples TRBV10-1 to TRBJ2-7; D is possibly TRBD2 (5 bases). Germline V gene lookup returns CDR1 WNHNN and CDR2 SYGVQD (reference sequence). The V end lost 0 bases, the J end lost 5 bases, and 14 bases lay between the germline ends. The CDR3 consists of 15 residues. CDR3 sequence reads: CASSESGEFVNEQYF. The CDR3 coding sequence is TGCGCCAGCAGTGAGTCGGGAGAGTTTGTAAACGAGCAGTACTTC.

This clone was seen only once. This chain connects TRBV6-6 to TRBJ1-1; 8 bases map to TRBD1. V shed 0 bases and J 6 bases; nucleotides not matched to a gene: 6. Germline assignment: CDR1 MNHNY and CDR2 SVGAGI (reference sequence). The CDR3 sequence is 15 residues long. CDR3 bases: TGTGCCAGCAGTTACTCGCAGGGGGCTGGACCTGAAGCTTTCTTT. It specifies CASSYSQGAGPEAFF.

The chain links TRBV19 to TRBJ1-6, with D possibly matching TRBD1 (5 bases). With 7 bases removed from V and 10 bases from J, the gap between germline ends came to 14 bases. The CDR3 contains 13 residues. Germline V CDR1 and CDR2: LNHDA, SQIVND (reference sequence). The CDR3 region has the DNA TGTGCCAGTATGGAAAGGGGAAGGTCACCCCTCCACTTT. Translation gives CASMERGRSPLHF.

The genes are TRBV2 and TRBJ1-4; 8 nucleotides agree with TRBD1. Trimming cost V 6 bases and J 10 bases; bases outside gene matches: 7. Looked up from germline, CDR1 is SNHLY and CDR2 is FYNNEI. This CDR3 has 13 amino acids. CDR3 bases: TGTGCCAGCAGCAGGGGGCCGTCGGGAAAACTGTTTTTT. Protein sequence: CASSRGPSGKLFF.